This TCR beta chain came from a study of T cells in Graves' hyperthyroidism and ophthalmopathy. General study results and limits: Researchers report that a 13 V-J model separated ophthalmopathy from stable hyperthyroidism.

The investigators amplified TCR beta CDR3 regions from RNA transcripts. Primed by the HTBI set, a first-round RT-PCR was run on the TCR CDR3. MiXCR, applied by TCRdb to the multiplex PCR reads, yields one record per CDR3 protein. The sample gives approximately 98,000 distinct CDR3 sequences, roughly 40% of which show up once; approximately 10% is in the top ten. This clonotype was observed many times. Its matching antigen is unknown. The trim removed 5 bases at V and 5 bases at J, leaving 6 bases unmatched. This CDR3 has 14 amino acids. Germline CDR1 is MGHRA and CDR2 is YSYEKL. It was uncontrolled infection, other autoimmune disease, pregnancy or lactation that excluded patients.

The V call is TRBV4-1, the J call TRBJ1-5; 7 bases are shared with TRBD1. This TCR derives from a woman in her 30s with Graves' hyperthyroidism. The sequencing input was peripheral blood or thyroid tissue (not recorded which). CDR3 sequence (DNA): TGCGCCAGCAGCTATGCAGGGGGGGATCAGCCCCAGCATTTT. This translates into CASSYAGGDQPQHF.